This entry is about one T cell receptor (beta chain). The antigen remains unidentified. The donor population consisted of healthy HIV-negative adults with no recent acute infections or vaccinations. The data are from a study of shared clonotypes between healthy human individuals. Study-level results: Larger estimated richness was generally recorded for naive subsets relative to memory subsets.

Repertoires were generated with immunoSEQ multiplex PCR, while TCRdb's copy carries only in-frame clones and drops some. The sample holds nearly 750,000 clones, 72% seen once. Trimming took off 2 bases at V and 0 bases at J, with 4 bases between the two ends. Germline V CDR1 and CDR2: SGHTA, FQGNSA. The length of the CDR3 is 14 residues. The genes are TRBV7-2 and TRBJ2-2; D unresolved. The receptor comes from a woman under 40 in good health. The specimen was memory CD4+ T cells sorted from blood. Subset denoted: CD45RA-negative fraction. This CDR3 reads CASSLMPNTGELFF. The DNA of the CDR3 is TGTGCCAGCAGCTTAATGCCGAACACCGGGGAGCTGTTTTTT.